The source of this T cell receptor beta chain is a study of T cell changes during pregnancy in multiple sclerosis. Profiling relied on immunoSEQ multiplex PCR, and the TCRdb table lists in-frame clones only, not all of them. Among more than 55,000 clones listed, around 93% were seen once. The V and J ends lost 8 bases and 3 bases respectively, with 11 bases between them. This CDR3 spans 12 amino acids. Looked up from germline, CDR1 is SEHNR and CDR2 is FQNEAQ (reference sequence). This clone has a single count. Sequencing was performed on peripheral blood, taken after pregnancy. The V call is TRBV7-9, the J call TRBJ2-7; possible D gene TRBD1, 5 bases. This clonotype was sampled from a female donor in good health, enrolled as a control in a pregnancy study. CDR3 amino acids: CASQGRNYEQYF. CDR3 DNA: TGTGCCAGCCAGGGTCGGAACTACGAGCAGTACTTC.